These 14 T cell receptor beta chains were all obtained from the same sample, sequenced in a study of T cells in Graves' hyperthyroidism and ophthalmopathy. TCR beta CDR3 sequences were amplified from RNA transcripts. The HTBI primer set was used in a first-round RT-PCR of the TCR CDR3. TCRdb reprocessed the multiplex PCR reads with MiXCR, giving one entry per CDR3 protein. The sample consists of 550,000 to 600,000 distinct CDR3 sequences, 16% of them appearing once. The sequenced sample consisted of blood. The receptors were gathered from a woman aged 18-29 years with Graves' hyperthyroidism.

This clonotype was recorded at least ten times. V usage is TRBV12-3 or TRBV12-4 and J usage is TRBJ1-5, with TRBD1 identical over 7 bases. Trimming took 6 bases from V and 2 from J; bases not matched to a gene: 7. This CDR3 has 15 residues. The CDR3 is CASSTRQGGNQPQHF. The CDR3 bases are TGTGCCAGCAGCACCCGACAGGGCGGCAATCAGCCCCAGCATTTT.

Many counts were recorded for this clonotype. The chain combines TRBV6-1 with TRBJ2-1, with 10 bases that match TRBD2. The V and J ends lost 3 bases and 5 bases, in that order; junction bases with no gene match: 10. The CDR3 contains 17 residues. Germline CDR1 is MNHNS and CDR2 is SASEGT. The CDR3 here is CASSDLVSGRANNEQFF. The CDR3 bases are TGTGCCAGCAGTGACCTTGTGAGCGGGAGGGCCAACAATGAGCAGTTCTTC.

This clonotype was counted ten times or more. The genes are TRBV7-2 and TRBJ1-2; D call uncertain. Deletions cut 5 bases from V and 5 bases from J, with 15 bases between. Germline V gene sequence: CDR1 SGHTA, CDR2 FQGNSA. CDR3 length equals 14 residues. This chain's CDR3 is CASSPQLTDYGYTF. The CDR3 DNA is TGTGCCAGCAGCCCACAGCTGACTGATTATGGCTACACCTTC.

This clonotype was counted only a few times. The chain uses TRBV7-3 and TRBJ1-6, with no clear D. This CDR3 has 17 amino acids. CDR1 is SGHTA and CDR2 is FQGTGA in the germline V gene. V was trimmed by 2 bases and J by 0 bases, leaving 11 bases between them. This CDR3 reads CASSLREVDSYNSPLHF. The CDR3 DNA follows: TGTGCCAGCAGCTTACGGGAGGTAGACTCCTATAATTCACCCCTCCACTTT. Filled out from reference TRBV7-3 and TRBJ1-6, the complete variable domain reads GAGVSQTPSNKVTEKGKYVELRCDPISGHTALYWYRQSLGQGPEFLIYFQGTGAADDSGLPNDRFFAVRPEGSVSTLKIQRTERGDSAVYLCASSLREVDSYNSPLHFGNGTRLTVT.

The chain carries TRBV27 and TRBJ1-1; 7 bases match TRBD1. Germline lookup yields CDR1 MNHEY and CDR2 SMNVEV (reference sequence). This CDR3 contains 14 residues. Trimming at V came to 7 bases and at J to 2 bases, leaving 7 bases not matched to a gene. CDR3 sequence reads: CASNRGAGNTEAFF. CDR3 DNA: TGTGCCAGCAACAGGGGCGCGGGTAACACTGAAGCTTTCTTT.

The chain has TRBV6-2 or TRBV6-3 and TRBJ1-5, with 7 positions matching TRBD1. The V gene's germline CDR1 is MNHEY and CDR2 SVGEGT. The CDR3 consists of 14 residues. Trimming at V came to 6 bases and at J to 7 bases, leaving 9 bases not matched to a gene. The CDR3 DNA reads TGTGCCAGCAGACGTGGGACAGTAAGACAGCCCCAGCATTTT. Translating it yields CASRRGTVRQPQHF.

The J gene is TRBJ2-1, the V gene TRBV5-5; the D gene is possibly TRBD1 (7 bases). The CDR3 consists of 15 residues. V lost 3 bases, J lost 6 bases, and 16 bases lay in between. Germline values: CDR1 SGHKS, CDR2 YYEKEE (reference sequence). The CDR3 is CASSSRGTEGNEQFF. The CDR3 DNA follows: TGTGCCAGCAGCTCCCGGGGGACAGAAGGCAATGAGCAGTTCTTC.

This clonotype has more than one count but fewer than ten. This rearrangement joins TRBV7-9 to TRBJ2-3; TRBD2 matches 7 bases. The CDR3 sequence is 14 residues long. Germline V gene sequence: CDR1 SEHNR, CDR2 FQNEAQ (reference sequence). V shed 5 bases, J shed 4 bases, and the junction held 6 bases outside the gene matches. CDR3 protein: CASSPVAGADTQYF. DNA of the CDR3: TGTGCCAGCAGCCCGGTAGCGGGTGCAGATACGCAGTATTTT. Using reference TRBV7-9 and TRBJ2-3 for the parts outside the CDR3, the full variable domain is DTGVSQNPRHKITKRGQNVTFRCDPISEHNRLYWYRQTLGQGPEFLTYFQNEAQLEKSRLLSDRFSAERPKGSFSTLEIQRTEQGDSAMYLCASSPVAGADTQYFGPGTRLTVL.

This clonotype was detected many times. The rearrangement uses TRBV27 and TRBJ2-1; D unresolved. The CDR3 is 14 residues long. Looked up from germline, CDR1 is MNHEY and CDR2 is SMNVEV (reference sequence). V shed 6 bases and J shed 4 bases, with 13 bases lying between them. CDR3 loop: CASSPRTIYNEQFF. As DNA, the CDR3 is TGTGCCAGCAGCCCTCGGACCATTTACAATGAGCAGTTCTTC.

This clonotype turned up a few times. The rearrangement links TRBV9 to TRBJ2-7; the D is unclear. V was shortened by 4 bases and J by 4 bases, with 15 bases between the two germline ends. The CDR3 length is 14 residues. The V gene's germline CDR1 is SGDLS and CDR2 YYNGEE. This chain's CDR3 is CASSPLSEDYEQYF. As DNA, the CDR3 is TGTGCCAGCAGCCCCCTCTCTGAAGATTACGAGCAGTACTTC.

On this clonotype itself: A single base separates this from a much larger clone, so it may be a read error. The chain uses TRBV2 and TRBJ2-7, with D unclear. This CDR3 is 11 amino acids long. V was clipped by 3 bases and J by 6 bases, with 6 bases between them. From germline, CDR1 is SNHLY and CDR2 FYNNEI. CDR3 in amino acids: CASSELCEQYF. The CDR3 DNA follows: TGTGCCAGCAGTGAGCTGTGCGAGCAGTACTTC.

This clonotype turned up a few times. This chain uses TRBV19 with TRBJ2-7; 8 bases line up with TRBD1. CDR3 length: 15 residues. Unmatched junction bases numbered 7, after V lost 4 bases and J lost 2 bases. Germline CDR1 is LNHDA and CDR2 is SQIVND (reference sequence). CDR3 nucleotide sequence: TGTGCCAGTAGTACCACACAGGGGGGAGCCTACGAGCAGTACTTC. It specifies CASSTTQGGAYEQYF.

The sample holds a few counts of this clonotype. The CDR3 region is CASSGTGATYEQYF. As DNA, the CDR3 is TGTGCCAGCAGCGGTACAGGGGCTACCTACGAGCAGTACTTC. This chain links TRBV5-6 with TRBJ2-7, with TRBD1 identical over 7 bases. The trim removed 4 bases at V and 2 bases at J, leaving 6 bases unmatched. CDR3 length equals 14 residues. Germline V gene data show CDR1 as SGHDT and CDR2 as YYEEEE.

This clonotype appeared many times. The chain is built from TRBV7-9 and TRBJ2-1; possibly TRBD2 for D (5 bases). The V gene lost 4 bases and the J gene lost 1 base, with 14 bases spanning the gap. CDR1 SEHNR and CDR2 FQNEAQ come from the germline V gene (reference sequence). This CDR3 spans 16 amino acids. Written as DNA, the CDR3 is TGTGCCAGCAGCTCCTATTTAGCGCAGTCCTACAATGAGCAGTTCTTC. Amino acid sequence: CASSSYLAQSYNEQFF.